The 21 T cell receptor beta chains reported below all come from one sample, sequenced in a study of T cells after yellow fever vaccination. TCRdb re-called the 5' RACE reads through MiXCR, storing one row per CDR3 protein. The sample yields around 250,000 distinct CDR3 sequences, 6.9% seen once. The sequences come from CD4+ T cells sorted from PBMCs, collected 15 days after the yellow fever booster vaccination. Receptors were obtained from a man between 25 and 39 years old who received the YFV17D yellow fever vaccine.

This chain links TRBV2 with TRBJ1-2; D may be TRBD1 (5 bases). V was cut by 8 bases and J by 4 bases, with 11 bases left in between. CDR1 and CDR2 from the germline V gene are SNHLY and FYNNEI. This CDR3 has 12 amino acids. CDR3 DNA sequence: TGTGCCAGCGTTGGGGGTCGCTATGGCTACACCTTC. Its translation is CASVGGRYGYTF.

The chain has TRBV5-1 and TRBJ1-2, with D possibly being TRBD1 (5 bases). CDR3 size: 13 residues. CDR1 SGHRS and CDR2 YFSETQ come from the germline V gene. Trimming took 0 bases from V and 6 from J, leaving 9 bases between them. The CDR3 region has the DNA TGCGCCAGCAGCTTGGACAGGCAGAATGGCTACACCTTC. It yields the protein CASSLDRQNGYTF.

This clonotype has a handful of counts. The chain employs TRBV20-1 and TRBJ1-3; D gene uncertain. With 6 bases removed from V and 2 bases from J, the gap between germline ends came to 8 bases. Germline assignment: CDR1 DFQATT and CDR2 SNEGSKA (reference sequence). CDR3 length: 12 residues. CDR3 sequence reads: CSALAPGNTIYF. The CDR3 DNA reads TGCAGTGCATTGGCCCCTGGAAACACCATATATTTT.

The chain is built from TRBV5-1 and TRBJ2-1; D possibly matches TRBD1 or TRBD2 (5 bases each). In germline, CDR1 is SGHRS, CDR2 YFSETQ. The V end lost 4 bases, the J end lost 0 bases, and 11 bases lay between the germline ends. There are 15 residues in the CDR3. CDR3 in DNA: TGCGCCAGCAGCCCGGGACCTAGCTCCTACAATGAGCAGTTCTTC. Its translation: CASSPGPSSYNEQFF. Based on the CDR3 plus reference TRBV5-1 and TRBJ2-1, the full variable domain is KAGVTQTPRYLIKTRGQQVTLSCSPISGHRSVSWYQQTPGQGLQFLFEYFSETQRNKGNFPGRFSGRQFSNSRSEMNVSTLELGDSALYLCASSPGPSSYNEQFFGPGTRLTVL.

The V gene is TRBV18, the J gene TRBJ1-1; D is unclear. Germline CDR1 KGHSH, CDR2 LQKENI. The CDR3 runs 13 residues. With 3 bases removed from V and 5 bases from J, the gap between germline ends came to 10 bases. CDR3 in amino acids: CASSPMGWTEAFF. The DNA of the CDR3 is TGTGCCAGCTCACCTATGGGATGGACTGAAGCTTTCTTT.

The CDR3 protein is CSARGGGRHEPQHF. CDR3 nucleotide sequence: TGCAGTGCCCGAGGAGGGGGCCGGCATGAACCCCAGCATTTT. The chain is built from TRBV20-1 and TRBJ1-5, with 7 bases lining up with TRBD1. In germline, CDR1 is DFQATT, CDR2 SNEGSKA (reference sequence). V was pared by 6 bases and J by 10 bases, with 15 bases of the junction left unmatched. The CDR3 has 14 amino acids.

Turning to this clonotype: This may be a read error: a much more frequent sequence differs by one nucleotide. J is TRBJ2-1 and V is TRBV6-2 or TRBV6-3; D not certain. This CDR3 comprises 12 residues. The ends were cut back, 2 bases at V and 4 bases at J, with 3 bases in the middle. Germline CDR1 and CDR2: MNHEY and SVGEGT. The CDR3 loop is CASSYQYNEQFF. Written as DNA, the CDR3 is TGTGCCAGCAGTTACCAGTACAATGAGCAGTTCTTC.

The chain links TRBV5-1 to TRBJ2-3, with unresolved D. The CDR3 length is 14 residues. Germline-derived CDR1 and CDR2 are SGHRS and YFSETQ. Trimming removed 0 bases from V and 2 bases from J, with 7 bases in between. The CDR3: CASSLEGTTDTQYF. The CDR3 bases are TGCGCCAGCAGCTTGGAAGGTACCACAGATACGCAGTATTTT.

The CDR3 sequence is CASRTTGGKGYTF. The CDR3 coding sequence is TGTGCCAGCAGAACTACAGGGGGCAAAGGCTACACCTTC. The chain employs TRBV27 and TRBJ1-2; TRBD1 matches at 9 bases. The J segment lost 8 bases and the V segment lost 6 bases, leaving 7 bases of the junction unmatched. Germline V gene lookup returns CDR1 MNHEY and CDR2 SMNVEV (reference sequence). CDR3 length: 13 residues.

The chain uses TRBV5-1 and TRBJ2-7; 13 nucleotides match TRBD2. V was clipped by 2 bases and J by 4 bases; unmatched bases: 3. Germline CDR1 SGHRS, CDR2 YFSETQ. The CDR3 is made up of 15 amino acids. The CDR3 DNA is TGCGCCAGCAGCTTCGGGACTAGCGGGATTTACGAGCAGTACTTC. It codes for CASSFGTSGIYEQYF.

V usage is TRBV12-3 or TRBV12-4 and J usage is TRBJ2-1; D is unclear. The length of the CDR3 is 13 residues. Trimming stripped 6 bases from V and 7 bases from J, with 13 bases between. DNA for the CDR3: TGTGCCAGCAGCCTCTCAAGTGAAAATGAGCAGTTCTTC. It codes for CASSLSSENEQFF.

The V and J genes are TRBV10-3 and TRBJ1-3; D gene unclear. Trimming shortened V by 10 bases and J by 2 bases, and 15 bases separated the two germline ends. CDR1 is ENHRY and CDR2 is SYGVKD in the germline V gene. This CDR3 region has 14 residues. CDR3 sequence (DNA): TGTGCCACCCGAGGCTCGGGCACTGGAAACACCATATATTTT. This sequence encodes CATRGSGTGNTIYF.

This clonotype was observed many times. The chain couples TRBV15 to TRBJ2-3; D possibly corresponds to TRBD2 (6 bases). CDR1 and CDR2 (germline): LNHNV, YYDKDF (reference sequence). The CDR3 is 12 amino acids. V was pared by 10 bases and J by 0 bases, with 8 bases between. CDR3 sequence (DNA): TGTGCCATTGGGACTAGCACAGATACGCAGTATTTT. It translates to CAIGTSTDTQYF.

The CDR3 sequence: CAIPGHYGYTF. CDR3 coding DNA: TGTGCCATCCCAGGACACTATGGCTACACCTTC. This sequence joins TRBV10-3 and TRBJ1-2; D not resolved. The V gene lost 8 bases and the J gene lost 3 bases, with 7 bases spanning the gap. From germline, CDR1 is ENHRY and CDR2 SYGVKD. This CDR3 comprises 11 residues.

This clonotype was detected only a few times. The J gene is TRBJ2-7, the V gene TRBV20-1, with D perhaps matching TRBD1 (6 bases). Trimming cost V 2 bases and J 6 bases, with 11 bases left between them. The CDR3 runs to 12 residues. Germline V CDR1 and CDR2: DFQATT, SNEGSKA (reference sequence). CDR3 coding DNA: TGCAGTGCTAGAAAGCCACAGGGCGAGCAGTACTTC. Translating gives CSARKPQGEQYF.

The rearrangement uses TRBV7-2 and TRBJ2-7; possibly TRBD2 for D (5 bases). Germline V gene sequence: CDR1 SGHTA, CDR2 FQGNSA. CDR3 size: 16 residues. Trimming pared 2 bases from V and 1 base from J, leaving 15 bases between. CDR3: CASSLSSVGGSYEQYF. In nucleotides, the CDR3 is TGTGCCAGCAGCTTATCGTCAGTCGGCGGGTCCTACGAGCAGTACTTC.

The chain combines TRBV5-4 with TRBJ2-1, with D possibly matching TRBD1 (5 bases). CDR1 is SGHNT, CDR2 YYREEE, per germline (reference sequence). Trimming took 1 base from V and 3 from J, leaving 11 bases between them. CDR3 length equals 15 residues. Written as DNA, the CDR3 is TGTGCCAGCAGCTTGCCAGGGTTAAGCTACAATGAGCAGTTCTTC. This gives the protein CASSLPGLSYNEQFF.

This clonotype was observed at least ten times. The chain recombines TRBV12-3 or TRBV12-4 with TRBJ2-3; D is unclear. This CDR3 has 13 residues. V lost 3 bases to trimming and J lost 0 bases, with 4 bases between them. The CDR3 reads CASSLPSTDTQYF. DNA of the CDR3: TGTGCCAGCAGTTTGCCCAGCACAGATACGCAGTATTTT.

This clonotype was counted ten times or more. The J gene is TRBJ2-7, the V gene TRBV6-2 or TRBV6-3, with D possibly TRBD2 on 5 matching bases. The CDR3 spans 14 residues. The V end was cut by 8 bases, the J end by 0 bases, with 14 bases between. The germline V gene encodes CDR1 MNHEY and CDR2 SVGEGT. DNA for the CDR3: TGTGCCAGCCTCCTGGACTGGAGCTCCTACGAGCAGTACTTC. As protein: CASLLDWSSYEQYF.

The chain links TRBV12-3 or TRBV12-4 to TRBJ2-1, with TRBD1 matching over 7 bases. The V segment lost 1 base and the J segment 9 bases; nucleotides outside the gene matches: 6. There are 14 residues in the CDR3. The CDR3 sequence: CASSLVQGKIEQFF. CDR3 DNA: TGTGCCAGCAGTTTAGTACAGGGGAAAATTGAGCAGTTCTTC.

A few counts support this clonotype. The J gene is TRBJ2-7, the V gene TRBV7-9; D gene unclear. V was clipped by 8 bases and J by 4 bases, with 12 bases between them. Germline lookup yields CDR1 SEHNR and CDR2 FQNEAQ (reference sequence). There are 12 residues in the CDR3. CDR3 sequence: CASGADRYEQYF. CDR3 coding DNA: TGTGCCAGCGGCGCCGATAGATACGAGCAGTACTTC.